This T cell receptor beta chain emerged from a study of patients and donors after allogeneic stem cell transplantation. TCRdb passed the RT-PCR reads through MiXCR, listing each CDR3 protein once. The table lists approximately 430,000 distinct CDR3 sequences, 15% to 20% of them singletons. This CDR3 is built from 16 residues. Trimming pared 3 bases from V and 7 bases from J, leaving 22 bases between. Germline values: CDR1 SEHNR, CDR2 FQNEAQ (reference sequence). This chain links TRBV7-9 with TRBJ2-7, with D tentatively TRBD2 (6 bases). The sequencing sample was made of blood, either unsorted or a sorted T cell fraction (not recorded which). The source of this sequence is a human donor who was either an allogeneic HSCT recipient or a stem cell or donor lymphocyte infusion donor (not recorded which). It is not recorded whose cells these are; they may come from a transplant donor. DNA of the CDR3: TGTGCCAGCAGCTTCCCCTCGGGAGAGGGGTCTCGGGAGCAGTACTTC. It codes for CASSFPSGEGSREQYF.